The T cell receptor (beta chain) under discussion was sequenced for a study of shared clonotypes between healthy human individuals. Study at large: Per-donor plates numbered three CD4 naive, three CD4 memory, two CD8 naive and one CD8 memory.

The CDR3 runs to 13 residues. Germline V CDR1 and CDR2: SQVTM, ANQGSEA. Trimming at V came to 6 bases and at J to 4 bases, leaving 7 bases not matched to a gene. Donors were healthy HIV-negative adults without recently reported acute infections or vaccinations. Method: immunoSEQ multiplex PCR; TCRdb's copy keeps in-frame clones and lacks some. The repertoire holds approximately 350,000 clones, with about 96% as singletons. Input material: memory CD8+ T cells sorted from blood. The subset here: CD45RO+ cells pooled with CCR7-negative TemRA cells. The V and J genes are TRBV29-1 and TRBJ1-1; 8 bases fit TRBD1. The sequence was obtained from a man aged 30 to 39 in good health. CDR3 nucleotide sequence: TGCAGCGTAAAGACAGGGGTGACCACTGAAGCTTTCTTT. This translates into CSVKTGVTTEAFF.